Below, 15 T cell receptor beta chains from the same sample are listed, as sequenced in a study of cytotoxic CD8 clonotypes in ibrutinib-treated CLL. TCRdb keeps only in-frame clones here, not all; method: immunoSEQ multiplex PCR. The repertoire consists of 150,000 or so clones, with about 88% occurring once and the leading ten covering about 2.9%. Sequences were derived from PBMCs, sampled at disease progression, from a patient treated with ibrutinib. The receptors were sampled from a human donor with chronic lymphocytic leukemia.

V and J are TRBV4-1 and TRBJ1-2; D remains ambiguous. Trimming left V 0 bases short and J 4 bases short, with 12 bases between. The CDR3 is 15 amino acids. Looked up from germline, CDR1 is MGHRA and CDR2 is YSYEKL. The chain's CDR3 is CASSQDWRNTYGYTF. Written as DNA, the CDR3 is TGCGCCAGCAGCCAAGATTGGCGGAACACCTATGGCTACACCTTC.

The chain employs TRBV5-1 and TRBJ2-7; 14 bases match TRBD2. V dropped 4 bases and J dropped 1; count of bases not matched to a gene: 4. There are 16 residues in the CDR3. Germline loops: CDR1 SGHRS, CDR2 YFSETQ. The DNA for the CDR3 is TGCGCCAGCAGCGCCCGACTAGCGGGAGGGTCCTACGAGCAGTACTTC. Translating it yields CASSARLAGGSYEQYF.

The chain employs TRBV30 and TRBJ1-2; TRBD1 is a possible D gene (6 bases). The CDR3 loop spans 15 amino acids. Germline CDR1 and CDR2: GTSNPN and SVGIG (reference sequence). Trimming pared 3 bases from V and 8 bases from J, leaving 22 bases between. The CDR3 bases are TGTGCCTGGAGCGTCGGGGGGGCGGTGGGTCGAGGCTACACCTTC. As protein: CAWSVGGAVGRGYTF.

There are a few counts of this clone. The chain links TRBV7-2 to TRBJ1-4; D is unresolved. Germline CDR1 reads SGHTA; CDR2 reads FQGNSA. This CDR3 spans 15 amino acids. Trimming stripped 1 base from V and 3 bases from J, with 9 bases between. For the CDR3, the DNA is TGTGCCAGCAGCTTAGGCTTCGGGGCTAATGAAAAACTGTTTTTT. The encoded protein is CASSLGFGANEKLFF.

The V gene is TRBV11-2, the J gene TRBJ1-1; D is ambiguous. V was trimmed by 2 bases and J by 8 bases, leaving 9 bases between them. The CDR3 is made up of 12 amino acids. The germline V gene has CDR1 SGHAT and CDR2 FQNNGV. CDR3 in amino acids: CASSLYLEEAFF. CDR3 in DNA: TGTGCCAGCAGCTTATATCTGGAAGAAGCTTTCTTT.

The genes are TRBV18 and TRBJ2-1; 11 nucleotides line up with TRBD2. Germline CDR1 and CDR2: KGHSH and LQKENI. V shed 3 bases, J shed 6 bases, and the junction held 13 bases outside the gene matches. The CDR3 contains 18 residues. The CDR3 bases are TGTGCCAGCTCACCGTCCGAGACTAGCGGGATTGGGGGCAATGAGCAGTTCTTC. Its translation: CASSPSETSGIGGNEQFF.

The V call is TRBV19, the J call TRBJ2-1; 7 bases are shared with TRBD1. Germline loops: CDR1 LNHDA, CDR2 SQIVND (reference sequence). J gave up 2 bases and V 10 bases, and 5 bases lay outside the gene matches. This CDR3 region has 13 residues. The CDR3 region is CATRQGTYNEQFF. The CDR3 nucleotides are TGTGCCACAAGACAGGGCACCTACAATGAGCAGTTCTTC.

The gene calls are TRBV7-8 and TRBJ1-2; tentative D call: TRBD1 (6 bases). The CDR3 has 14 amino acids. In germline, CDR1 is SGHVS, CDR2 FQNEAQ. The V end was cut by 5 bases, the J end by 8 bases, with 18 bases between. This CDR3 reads CASSLLQGRDGYTF. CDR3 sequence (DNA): TGTGCCAGCAGCCTCCTACAGGGTAGGGACGGCTACACCTTC.

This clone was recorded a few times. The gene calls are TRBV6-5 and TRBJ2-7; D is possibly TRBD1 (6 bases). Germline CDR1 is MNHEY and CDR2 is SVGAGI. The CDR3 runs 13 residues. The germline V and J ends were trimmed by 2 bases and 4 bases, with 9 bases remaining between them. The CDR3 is CASSYGQIYEQYF. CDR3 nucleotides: TGTGCCAGCAGTTACGGACAGATATACGAGCAGTACTTC.

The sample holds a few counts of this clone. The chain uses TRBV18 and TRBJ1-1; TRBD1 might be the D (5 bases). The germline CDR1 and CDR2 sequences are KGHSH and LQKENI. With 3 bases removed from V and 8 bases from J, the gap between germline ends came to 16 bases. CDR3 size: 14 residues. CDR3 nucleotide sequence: TGTGCCAGCTCACCCCCCGGGGGTCTCCGGGAAGCTTTCTTT. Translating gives CASSPPGGLREAFF.

The CDR3 protein is CASSPRASVNTGELFF. As DNA, the CDR3 is TGTGCCAGCAGCCCGAGGGCTAGCGTGAACACCGGGGAGCTGTTTTTT. The chain joins TRBV11-3 to TRBJ2-2; D possibly corresponds to TRBD2 (6 bases). There are 16 residues in the CDR3. Germline V gene sequence: CDR1 SGHNT, CDR2 YENEEA. The V and J ends lost 5 bases and 1 base respectively, with 14 bases between them.

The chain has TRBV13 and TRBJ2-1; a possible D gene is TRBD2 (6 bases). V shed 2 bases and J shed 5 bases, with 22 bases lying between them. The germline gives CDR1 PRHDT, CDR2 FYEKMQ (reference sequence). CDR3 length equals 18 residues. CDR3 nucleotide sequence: TGTGCCAGCAGCTTATTGACGGGAGAAGGGGAAGAGGACAATGAGCAGTTCTTC. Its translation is CASSLLTGEGEEDNEQFF.

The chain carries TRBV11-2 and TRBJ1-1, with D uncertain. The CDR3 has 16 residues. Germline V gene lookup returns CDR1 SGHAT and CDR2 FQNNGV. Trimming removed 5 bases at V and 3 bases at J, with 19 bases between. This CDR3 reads CASSLRGRGYDTEAFF. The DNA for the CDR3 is TGTGCCAGCAGCCTACGAGGTCGGGGTTACGACACTGAAGCTTTCTTT.

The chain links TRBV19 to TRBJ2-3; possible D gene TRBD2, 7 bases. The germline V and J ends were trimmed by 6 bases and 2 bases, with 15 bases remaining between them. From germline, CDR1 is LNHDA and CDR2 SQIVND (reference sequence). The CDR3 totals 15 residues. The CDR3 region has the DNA TGTGCCAGTAGCCCGGGGGGCCGGGACACAGATACGCAGTATTTT. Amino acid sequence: CASSPGGRDTDTQYF.

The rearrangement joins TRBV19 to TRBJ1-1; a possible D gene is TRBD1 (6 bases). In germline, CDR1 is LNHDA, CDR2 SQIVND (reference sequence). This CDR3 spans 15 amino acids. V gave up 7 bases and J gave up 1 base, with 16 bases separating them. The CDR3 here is CASTHGAGQNTEAFF. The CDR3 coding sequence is TGTGCCAGTACCCATGGGGCGGGACAGAACACTGAAGCTTTCTTT.